The 14 T cell receptor beta chains presented below share a single source sample, sequenced in a study of blood T cell repertoires in COVID-19. Some clones are missing from TCRdb's copy, which holds only in-frame ones; the method was immunoSEQ multiplex PCR. The sample lists over 250,000 clones; around nine tenths were seen once. Sequencing was performed on peripheral blood. Source of these receptors: a man in his forties who had recovered from COVID-19.

The chain joins TRBV24-1 to TRBJ2-1, with 7 bases fitting TRBD1. Trimming cost V 4 bases and J 5 bases; bases outside gene matches: 10. Germline CDR1 is KGHDR and CDR2 is SFDVKD. This CDR3 region has 16 residues. DNA of the CDR3: TGTGCCACCAGTGACGCCGGGACAGTAAAGAACAATGAGCAGTTCTTC. Encoded protein: CATSDAGTVKNNEQFF.

The chain carries TRBV5-8 and TRBJ2-7; D might be TRBD2 (7 bases). The germline V gene encodes CDR1 SGHTS and CDR2 YDEGEE. The CDR3 has 14 residues. The V gene lost 6 bases and the J gene lost 0 bases, with 13 bases spanning the gap. The CDR3: CASNGGGSSYEQYF. The CDR3 DNA is TGTGCCAGCAACGGGGGCGGGAGCTCCTACGAGCAGTACTTC.

The chain couples TRBV6-5 to TRBJ2-7, with 8 bases identical to TRBD2. Germline CDR1 MNHEY, CDR2 SVGAGI. The CDR3 runs 14 residues. The V gene end was trimmed by 4 bases and the J gene end by 4 bases; junction bases not matched to a gene: 6. The CDR3 DNA sequence: TGTGCCAGCAGTTCCGGGACTAGAGGGTACGAGCAGTACTTC. This gives the protein CASSSGTRGYEQYF.

The chain links TRBV7-8 to TRBJ2-1, with 8 bases identical to TRBD2. The V gene end was trimmed by 5 bases and the J gene end by 8 bases; junction bases not matched to a gene: 11. The CDR3 covers 15 residues. Germline V lookup: CDR1 SGHVS, CDR2 FQNEAQ. CDR3 sequence: CASSPGLGRGDEQFF. CDR3 DNA sequence: TGTGCCAGCAGCCCGGGACTAGGGAGGGGGGATGAGCAGTTCTTC. Supplemented by reference TRBV7-8 and TRBJ2-1, the full variable domain reads GAGVSQSPRYKVAKRGQDVALRCDPISGHVSLFWYQQALGQGPEFLTYFQNEAQLDKSGLPSDRFFAERPEGSVSTLKIQRTQQEDSAVYLCASSPGLGRGDEQFFGPGTRLTVL.

A note on this clone: The junction differs from germline at one of its ends, possibly a read error. This chain joins TRBV7-2 and TRBJ2-5, with 10 bases identical to TRBD2. The CDR3 runs to 14 residues. The germline CDR1 and CDR2 sequences are SGHTA and FQGNSA. CDR3 protein: CASSLAGAGETQYF. DNA of the CDR3: TGTGCCAGCAGCCTAGCGGGGGCAGGAGAGACCCAGTACTTC.

This sequence joins TRBV6-2 or TRBV6-3 and TRBJ2-7; 12 bases fit TRBD2. V lost 6 bases to trimming and J lost 3 bases; unmatched junction nucleotides: 9. Germline lookup yields CDR1 MNHEY and CDR2 SVGEGT. CDR3 length: 16 amino acids. The CDR3 DNA follows: TGTGCCAGCAGCTATGACTCGACTAGCGGGGGCTACGAGCAGTACTTC. Its protein product is CASSYDSTSGGYEQYF.

The chain links TRBV3-1 (or the pseudogene TRBV3-2) to TRBJ2-4, with D perhaps TRBD2 (6 bases). Trimming pared 1 base from V and 8 bases from J, leaving 15 bases between. Germline CDR1 and CDR2: LGHDT and YNNKEL (reference sequence). CDR3 length: 15 residues. The CDR3 DNA reads as TGTGCCAGCAGCCAAGGGGGGAGGATCTCGGACATTCAGTACTTC. Amino acid sequence: CASSQGGRISDIQYF.

The V call is TRBV2, the J call TRBJ1-5; D is ambiguous. The CDR3 totals 13 residues. Trimming left V 2 bases short and J 14 bases short, with 16 bases between. From germline, CDR1 is SNHLY and CDR2 FYNNEI. The CDR3 DNA reads as TGTGCCAGCAGTGAAACGTTCATCGGACTAGAGCATTTT. Protein product: CASSETFIGLEHF.

This clone was detected a few times. J is TRBJ1-1 and V is TRBV29-1, with D possibly TRBD1 on 5 matching bases. V was trimmed by 7 bases and J by 0 bases, leaving 12 bases between them. CDR1 is SQVTM and CDR2 is ANQGSEA in the germline V gene. This CDR3 has 13 residues. For the CDR3, the DNA is TGCAGCGCCCCAGGGAACCTGAACACTGAAGCTTTCTTT. This encodes CSAPGNLNTEAFF.

There are a few counts of this clone. The chain links TRBV15 to TRBJ2-1, with D perhaps TRBD1 (5 bases). The CDR3 is 14 amino acids. Germline assignment: CDR1 LNHNV and CDR2 YYDKDF (reference sequence). Trimming took off 0 bases at V and 8 bases at J, with 11 bases between the two ends. CDR3 region: CATSRDLLGDEQFF. The CDR3, as DNA: TGTGCCACCAGCAGAGACTTGCTAGGGGATGAGCAGTTCTTC.

This clone has a handful of counts. The rearrangement joins TRBV19 to TRBJ1-5, with D possibly TRBD1 on 5 matching bases. V lost 3 bases and J lost 7, with 19 bases in between. Germline-derived CDR1 and CDR2 are LNHDA and SQIVND (reference sequence). CDR3 length: 16 amino acids. This CDR3 reads CASSILGPGRGQPQHF. CDR3 sequence (DNA): TGTGCCAGTAGTATCTTGGGACCCGGGAGAGGGCAGCCCCAGCATTTT.

This chain connects TRBV9 to TRBJ2-1; 10 bases map to TRBD2. The germline V gene has CDR1 SGDLS and CDR2 YYNGEE. Losses at the gene ends were 7 bases for V and 0 bases for J; bases not matched to a gene: 10. CDR3 length: 17 residues. This CDR3 reads CASGRGTSEGSYNEQFF. In DNA, the CDR3 is TGTGCCAGCGGACGTGGGACTAGCGAGGGCTCCTACAATGAGCAGTTCTTC. The full variable domain, in which reference TRBV9 and TRBJ2-1 provide the parts outside the CDR3, is DSGVTQTPKHLITATGQRVTLRCSPRSGDLSVYWYQQSLDQGLQFLIQYYNGEERAKGNILERFSAQQFPDLHSELNLSSLELGDSALYFCASGRGTSEGSYNEQFFGPGTRLTVL.

V usage is TRBV2 and J usage is TRBJ2-3; 12 bases are shared with TRBD2. Losses at the gene ends were 6 bases for V and 9 bases for J; bases not matched to a gene: 13. This CDR3 has 16 residues. Germline V gives CDR1 SNHLY, CDR2 FYNNEI. CDR3 sequence reads: CASSSETSGGAGTQYF. CDR3 nucleotide sequence: TGTGCCAGCAGCTCGGAGACTAGCGGGGGCGCGGGGACGCAGTATTTT.

This chain uses TRBV6-5 with TRBJ1-4; D possibly corresponds to TRBD1 (5 bases). This CDR3 spans 13 amino acids. The germline gives CDR1 MNHEY, CDR2 SVGAGI. V was clipped by 6 bases and J by 4 bases, with 9 bases between them. The CDR3 loop is CASRGQYNEKLFF. CDR3 bases: TGTGCCAGCAGGGGGCAGTATAATGAAAAACTGTTTTTT.